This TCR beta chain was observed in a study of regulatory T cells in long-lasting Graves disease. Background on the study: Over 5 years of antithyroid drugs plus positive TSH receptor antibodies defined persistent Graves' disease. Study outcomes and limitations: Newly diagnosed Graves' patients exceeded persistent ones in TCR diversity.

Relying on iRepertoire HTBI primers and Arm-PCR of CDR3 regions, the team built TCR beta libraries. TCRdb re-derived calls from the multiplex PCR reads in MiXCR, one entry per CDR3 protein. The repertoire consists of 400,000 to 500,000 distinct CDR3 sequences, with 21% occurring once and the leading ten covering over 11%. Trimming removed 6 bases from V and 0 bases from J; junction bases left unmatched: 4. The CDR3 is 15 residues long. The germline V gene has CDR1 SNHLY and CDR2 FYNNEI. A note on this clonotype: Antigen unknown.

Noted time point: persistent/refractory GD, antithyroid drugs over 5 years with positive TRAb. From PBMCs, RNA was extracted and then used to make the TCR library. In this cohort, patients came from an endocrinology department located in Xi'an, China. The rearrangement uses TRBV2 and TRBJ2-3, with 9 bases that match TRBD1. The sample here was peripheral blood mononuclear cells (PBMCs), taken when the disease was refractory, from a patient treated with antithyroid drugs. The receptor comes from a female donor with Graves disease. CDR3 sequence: CASRGTGSSTDTQYF. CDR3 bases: TGTGCCAGCAGGGGGACAGGGTCTAGCACAGATACGCAGTATTTT.